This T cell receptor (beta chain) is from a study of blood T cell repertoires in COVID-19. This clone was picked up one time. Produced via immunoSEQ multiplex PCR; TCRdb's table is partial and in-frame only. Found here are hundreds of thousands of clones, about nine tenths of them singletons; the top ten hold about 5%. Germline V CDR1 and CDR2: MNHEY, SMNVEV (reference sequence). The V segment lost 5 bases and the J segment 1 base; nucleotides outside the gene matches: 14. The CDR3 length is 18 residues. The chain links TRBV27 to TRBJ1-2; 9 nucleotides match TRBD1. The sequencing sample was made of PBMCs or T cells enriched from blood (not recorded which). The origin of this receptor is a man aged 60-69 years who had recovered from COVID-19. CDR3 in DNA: TGTGCCAGCAGTCCCGCCGGGACAGGGATAAAAAATAACTATGGCTACACCTTC. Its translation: CASSPAGTGIKNNYGYTF.